The 9 T cell receptor beta chains below were found in one sample sequenced in a study of T cell changes during pregnancy in multiple sclerosis. TCRdb keeps only in-frame clones here, not all; method: immunoSEQ multiplex PCR. In the table there are about 44,000 clones, around 90% of which are singletons. The sequenced sample was CD4+ T cells from peripheral blood mononuclear cells, obtained in the first trimester of pregnancy. All receptors come from a female donor with multiple sclerosis, enrolled in a pregnancy study.

This chain uses TRBV15 with TRBJ2-3; 12 positions agree with TRBD2. Looked up from germline, CDR1 is LNHNV and CDR2 is YYDKDF (reference sequence). The V segment lost 2 bases and the J segment 5 bases; nucleotides outside the gene matches: 5. The CDR3 totals 16 residues. For the CDR3, the DNA is TGTGCCACCAGCAGATGGACTAGCGGGATCGGAGATACGCAGTATTTT. This sequence encodes CATSRWTSGIGDTQYF.

The V and J genes are TRBV6-6 and TRBJ1-1; D is possibly TRBD1 (6 bases). Trimming took 4 bases from V and 6 from J, leaving 12 bases between them. This CDR3 is built from 13 residues. Germline V lookup: CDR1 MNHNY, CDR2 SVGAGI (reference sequence). The CDR3 region has the DNA TGTGCCAGCAGTTTGCGAGGGGGGGCTGAAGCTTTCTTT. Translation gives CASSLRGGAEAFF.

The chain carries TRBV6-6 and TRBJ2-1; the D is unclear. CDR1 and CDR2 from the germline V gene are MNHNY and SVGAGI (reference sequence). This CDR3 is built from 16 residues. V was cut by 5 bases and J by 0 bases, with 14 bases left in between. CDR3 amino acids: CASSPVTRSSYNEQFF. CDR3 coding DNA: TGTGCCAGCAGTCCGGTAACACGGAGCTCCTACAATGAGCAGTTCTTC.

V and J are TRBV6-5 and TRBJ2-7; TRBD1 aligns across 7 bases. Trimming cost V 4 bases and J 2 bases; bases outside gene matches: 8. The CDR3 length is 15 residues. Germline CDR1 and CDR2: MNHEY and SVGAGI. In nucleotides, the CDR3 is TGTGCCAGCAGTTTATCCAGGACAGGCACCTACGAGCAGTACTTC. Translated, it gives CASSLSRTGTYEQYF.

The J gene is TRBJ2-1, the V gene TRBV7-2; TRBD2 agrees at 14 bases. CDR3 length: 17 residues. Trimming removed 5 bases from V and 8 bases from J; junction bases left unmatched: 11. CDR1 is SGHTA, CDR2 FQGNSA, per germline. CDR3 nucleotide sequence: TGTGCCAGCAGCCCCAGCACGGGACTAGCGGGAGCCCATGAGCAGTTCTTC. This gives the protein CASSPSTGLAGAHEQFF.

The CDR3 DNA reads TGTGCCAGCAGTGAACTCGCGGGACAGGGGGCAGGGGAAAAACTGTTTTTT. This gives the protein CASSELAGQGAGEKLFF. The rearrangement links TRBV6-1 to TRBJ1-4; 12 bases match TRBD1. V was clipped by 2 bases and J by 8 bases; unmatched bases: 9. The CDR3 loop spans 17 amino acids. Per the germline V gene, CDR1 is MNHNS and CDR2 is SASEGT.

V is TRBV19 and J is TRBJ1-2, with D perhaps TRBD1 (6 bases). The V end was cut by 6 bases, the J end by 4 bases, with 12 bases between. Germline CDR1 LNHDA, CDR2 SQIVND (reference sequence). The CDR3 is 13 residues long. CDR3 nucleotides: TGTGCCAGTAGACTAGACAGGCCCTATGGCTACACCTTC. It is translated as CASRLDRPYGYTF.

This sequence joins TRBV28 and TRBJ1-1; maybe TRBD1 (5 bases). V was pared by 5 bases and J by 5 bases, with 15 bases between. CDR1 is MDHEN, CDR2 SYDVKM, per germline. The CDR3 loop spans 14 amino acids. Here the CDR3 reads CASSTSEGRTEAFF. The CDR3 DNA is TGTGCCAGCAGTACGTCTGAGGGGAGGACTGAAGCTTTCTTT.

The rearrangement uses TRBV7-2 and TRBJ2-7; no firm D call. This CDR3 comprises 12 residues. The V end was cut by 4 bases, the J end by 2 bases, with 6 bases between. Per germline, CDR1 SGHTA and CDR2 FQGNSA. The CDR3 here is CASSYSAYEQYF. As DNA, the CDR3 is TGTGCCAGCAGCTACTCTGCCTACGAGCAGTACTTC.